These T cell receptor beta chains were read from a single sample in a study of T-cell memory formation after mild COVID-19. TCRdb processed the 5' RACE reads anew with MiXCR; each CDR3 protein has one entry. Of about 200,000 distinct CDR3 sequences in the sample, over 7.5% were seen once. Sample: PBMCs or a T cell subset sorted from them (not recorded which). All receptors derive from a man between 18 and 35 years old who had mild COVID-19 (a few samples of this study predate the infection). Cell type and time point are not known. Both conserved end residues are part of each CDR3. The D gene is left open where the match is weak. Rows may omit the clone size; those that give it use once, few, many or a size class.

v_call	d_call	j_call	clone_size	cdr3_nt	cdr3_aa
TRBV7-9	.	TRBJ1-6	few	TGTGCCAGCAGCCGAGACAGAGGCAGTTCACCCCTCCACTTT	CASSRDRGSSPLHF
TRBV12-3/TRBV12-4	.	TRBJ2-1	.	TGTGCCAGCAGTACCGAGAAAAGGAATGAGCAGTTCTTC	CASSTEKRNEQFF
TRBV20-1	.	TRBJ1-5	few	TGCAGTGGGAGGGGTAGCAATCAGCCCCAGCATTTT	CSGRGSNQPQHF
TRBV9	.	TRBJ2-3	.	TGTGCCAGCAGCGTACAAAGGTGGGGCACAGATACGCAGTATTTT	CASSVQRWGTDTQYF
TRBV12-3/TRBV12-4	TRBD1	TRBJ1-1	few	TGTGCCAGCAGTTTGAGCCGAGGAGGGGGCTCTGTCGGGACTGAAGCTTTCTTT	CASSLSRGGGSVGTEAFF
TRBV15	.	TRBJ1-2	few	TGTGCCACCAAACTTGGGGCGTCGGACTATGGCTACACCTTC	CATKLGASDYGYTF
TRBV20-1	TRBD1	TRBJ2-4	.	TGCAGTGGTCAACAGGGGAACATTCAGTACTTC	CSGQQGNIQYF
TRBV4-1	.	TRBJ1-6	few	TGCGCCATCAGCAAAGCGAGGGATTCACCCCTCCACTTT	CAISKARDSPLHF
TRBV5-1	TRBD2	TRBJ2-3	.	TGCGCCAGCAGCTTTCTAGCGGGGACCACAGATACGCAGTATTTT	CASSFLAGTTDTQYF
TRBV4-3	.	TRBJ1-1	few	TGCGCCAGCAGCCAAGATTGGGCTGCACAGGGCAAAGCTTTCTTT	CASSQDWAAQGKAFF
TRBV5-1	TRBD2	TRBJ2-7	many	TGCGCCAGCAGCTTGGGCACTAGCGGATACGAGCAGTACTTC	CASSLGTSGYEQYF
TRBV12-3/TRBV12-4	.	TRBJ1-1	.	TGTGCCAGCAGTTTACAGGGCTTACTGGACACTGAAGCTTTCTTT	CASSLQGLLDTEAFF
TRBV7-2	.	TRBJ1-6	few	TGTGCCAGCAGCCCACCGGGGGAAAATTCACCCCTCCACTTT	CASSPPGENSPLHF
TRBV12-3/TRBV12-4	.	TRBJ1-5	.	TGTGCCAGCACCAAGACCGTGAATCAGCCCCAGCATTTT	CASTKTVNQPQHF
TRBV30	.	TRBJ1-2	few	TGTGCCTGGAGTCCGGGAACGTATGGCTACACCTTC	CAWSPGTYGYTF
TRBV5-4	TRBD2	TRBJ2-3	few	TGTGCCAGCAGCCTCCAACTGGGAGGGGGCACAGATACGCAGTATTTT	CASSLQLGGGTDTQYF
TRBV7-9	.	TRBJ2-1	.	TGTGCCAGCAGCAAACAGGGTGCTAATGAGCAGTTCTTC	CASSKQGANEQFF
TRBV5-5	TRBD1	TRBJ2-5	.	TGTGCCTCCGCTTGGGACAGGGGTCGAGAGACCCAGTACTTC	CASAWDRGRETQYF
TRBV5-1	.	TRBJ1-1	.	TGCGCCAGCAGCTTGTCAGGGTACACTGAAGCTTTCTTT	CASSLSGYTEAFF
TRBV6-2/TRBV6-3	TRBD1	TRBJ2-7	.	TGTGCCAGCAGTTACAGGGGGCGTGGGACAGACTACGAGCAGTACTTC	CASSYRGRGTDYEQYF
TRBV3-1	.	TRBJ2-2	.	TGTGCCAGCAGCCAAGAGGGGCACCGCATGCTCTTACCCGGGGAGCTGTTTTTT	CASSQEGHRMLLPGELFF
TRBV4-2	.	TRBJ2-3	.	TGTGCCAGCAGCCAGGCACCCTATGCCGGGGCAGATACGCAGTATTTT	CASSQAPYAGADTQYF
TRBV7-9	.	TRBJ1-2	.	TGTGCCAGCAGCTTAGGCAGTCCTGGCTACACCTTC	CASSLGSPGYTF
TRBV12-3/TRBV12-4	.	TRBJ1-2	.	TGTGCCAGCAGTCCGTCGGACTTCTATGGCTACACCTTC	CASSPSDFYGYTF
TRBV12-3/TRBV12-4	.	TRBJ1-1	many	TGTGCCAGCAGCTTAGGCAGGAACACTGAAGCTTTCTTT	CASSLGRNTEAFF
TRBV12-3/TRBV12-4	.	TRBJ2-5	.	TGTGCCAGCAGTCACCCGTCCAGGGAGACCCAGTACTTC	CASSHPSRETQYF
TRBV19	TRBD2	TRBJ2-2	.	TGTGCCAGTAGTATCCGGGGGGGAGCCGGGGAGCTGTTTTTT	CASSIRGGAGELFF
TRBV20-1	TRBD1	TRBJ1-5	few	TGCAGTGCTAGGGGACAGAGCAATCAGCCCCAGCATTTT	CSARGQSNQPQHF
TRBV20-1	.	TRBJ1-2	.	TGCAGTGCTAAGGACGTGTATGGCTACACCTTC	CSAKDVYGYTF
TRBV6-2/TRBV6-3	.	TRBJ2-4	many	TGTGCCAGCAGTTACCGGCTAGCTAACATTCAGTACTTC	CASSYRLANIQYF
TRBV6-6	.	TRBJ1-6	few	TGTGCCAGCGCCTTAGGACAGAGGAGCTCCTATAATTCACCCCTCCACTTT	CASALGQRSSYNSPLHF
TRBV20-1	.	TRBJ2-3	.	TGCAGACCGACAGAGGTCTTCGGAGATACGCAGTATTTT	CRPTEVFGDTQYF
TRBV4-2	TRBD2	TRBJ2-5	many	TGTGCCAGCAGCCAAGACGGGACTACCTTCTTAGAGACCCAGTACTTC	CASSQDGTTFLETQYF
TRBV29-1	.	TRBJ2-4	few	TGCAGCGTTGGTGGGGGGGCTCACCTAGCCAAAAACATTCAGTACTTC	CSVGGGAHLAKNIQYF
TRBV4-3	TRBD1	TRBJ2-5	.	TGCGCCAGCAGCCAAGTGACAGGGGGGCCCCTTGTGGCCCAGTACTTC	CASSQVTGGPLVAQYF
TRBV25-1	.	TRBJ2-1	many	TGTGCCAGCAGTTACTCAAGCTCCTACAATGAGCAGTTCTTC	CASSYSSSYNEQFF